These T cell receptor beta chains were read from a single sample in a study of T cell repertoires and HLA-DP antigens. Measured with immunoSEQ multiplex PCR; TCRdb has only the in-frame clones, and not every one. The repertoire consists of around 100,000 clones, with almost 95% occurring once and the leading ten covering under 0.35%. Their cognate antigens are unknown. The specimen sequenced was CD4+ T cells from PBMCs. Receptors were obtained from a woman aged 18-29 years in good health and CMV-seronegative. The conserved cysteine and the conserved F or W are not part of the CDR3 here.

J gene,V gene,CDR3 protein
TRBJ2-7,TRBV19,ASSIDLGDEQY
TRBJ1-5,TRBV27,ASSPQGNNQPQH
TRBJ2-7,TRBV28,ASSLSRPPYEQY
TRBJ2-2,TRBV7-8,ASSSWYSNTGELF
TRBJ2-3,TRBV19,ATAGTGFTDTQY
TRBJ2-6,TRBV9,ASSGDRIYSGANVLT
TRBJ2-7,TRBV28,ASQLSGTLNSYEQY
TRBJ2-4,TRBV6-1,ASSDWNREANIQY
TRBJ1-3,TRBV29-1,SVEWGLSGNTIY
TRBJ2-5,TRBV10-3,AISGSQETQY
TRBJ2-3,TRBV7-3,ASSLGSGASSDTQY
TRBJ2-5,TRBV6-1,ASSGRQPALAQY
TRBJ2-5,TRBV5-4,ASSFSVQETQY
TRBJ1-4,TRBV5-1,ASSFQGGGEKLF
TRBJ2-5,TRBV7-9,ASSPGNLAGGETQY
TRBJ2-3,TRBV7-9,ASSLGLAGDTQY
TRBJ2-2,TRBV6-5,ASTRGNTGELF
TRBJ2-6,TRBV7-2,ASSLSGAGANVLT
TRBJ1-1,TRBV29-1,SVLTGVEAF
TRBJ1-5,TRBV7-9,ASSFSNSNQPQH
TRBJ2-3,TRBV9,ASSTFSESTQY
TRBJ1-2,TRBV27,ASSPQYRGGGYT
TRBJ2-1,TRBV28,ASRLIDNEQF
TRBJ2-1,TRBV12-5,ASGLGPRANEQF
TRBJ1-1,TRBV28,ASSPSTEAF
TRBJ2-3,TRBV28,ASSVAWDTQY
TRBJ2-7,TRBV6-6,ASSYRASGSGEQY
TRBJ2-7,TRBV9,ASSSSGQGYEQY
TRBJ2-7,TRBV11-1,ASSAGQGPPSYEQY
TRBJ1-1,TRBV5-4,ASSLVGQGQAF
TRBJ2-2,TRBV5-4,ASSLAASGANTGELF
TRBJ2-7,TRBV4-2,ASSQLGVRDRGSYEQY
TRBJ1-4,TRBV28,ASSPRHWGGGEKLF
TRBJ2-6,TRBV7-2,ASSLAPGGNAGANVLT
TRBJ1-2,TRBV14,ASSPSRSRANYGYT
TRBJ1-1,TRBV4-1,ASSGRDRGLMKTEAF
TRBJ1-5,TRBV11-3,ASSPTTTQGESQPQH
TRBJ1-3,TRBV29-1,SVGQGADTIY
TRBJ1-6,TRBV5-1,ASSSPGQGNSPLH
TRBJ2-7,TRBV28,ASATSIREY
TRBJ1-4,TRBV6-1,ASSEGQGHSSR
TRBJ2-1,TRBV5-4,ASTNKGTSGRGEQF
TRBJ1-6,TRBV4-3,ASSQIADSPLH
TRBJ2-4,TRBV15,ATSRDWETLRGIAKNIQY
TRBJ2-7,TRBV7-9,ASSRYYEQY
TRBJ2-3,TRBV7-2,ASSLASTDTQY
TRBJ2-1,TRBV6-6,ASRNYNEQF
TRBJ2-2,TRBV5-1,ASSFQPTNTGELF
TRBJ2-3,TRBV9,ASSVGGSGGTDTQY
TRBJ2-4,TRBV20-1,SASMENIQY
TRBJ1-4,TRBV7-6,ASSLAISEKLF
TRBJ2-3,TRBV29-1,SVEGRLARADTQY
TRBJ1-2,TRBV6-5,ASSSNRGGYT